The next 31 T cell receptor beta chains were all read from a single sample in a study of T cell responses to AZD1222 COVID-19 vaccine. Sequencing was performed with immunoSEQ multiplex PCR; in TCRdb, only in-frame clones are kept and a portion is missing. This repertoire shows roughly 100,000 clones, about 87% found once; its top ten account for 20% to 25%. The sequencing used peripheral blood, collected on day 0 of AZD1222 vaccination. These receptors originate from an adult in good health.

A single count supports this clone. V and J are TRBV5-5 and TRBJ1-2; D unresolved. CDR1 is SGHKS and CDR2 is YYEKEE in the germline V gene (reference sequence). The CDR3 has 12 residues. Trimming left V 5 bases short and J 4 bases short, with 9 bases between. The CDR3 reads CASRIYGYGYTF. CDR3 nucleotides: TGTGCCAGCAGGATTTATGGCTATGGCTACACCTTC.

The chain combines TRBV27 with TRBJ2-7; D is uncertain. V shed 0 bases and J shed 2 bases, with 5 bases lying between them. The CDR3 consists of 13 residues. CDR1 is MNHEY and CDR2 is SMNVEV in the germline V gene (reference sequence). The CDR3: CASSLSRTYEQYF. The CDR3 DNA follows: TGTGCCAGCAGTTTATCAAGAACCTACGAGCAGTACTTC.

This clone came up once. The chain carries TRBV20-1 and TRBJ2-1; 10 bases align to TRBD2. Trimming removed 3 bases from V and 7 bases from J; junction bases left unmatched: 9. The CDR3 has 15 amino acids. Germline values: CDR1 DFQATT, CDR2 SNEGSKA (reference sequence). CDR3 protein: CSASTRAGGPNEQFF. In DNA form, the CDR3 reads TGCAGTGCTAGTACCCGAGCGGGAGGGCCGAATGAGCAGTTCTTC.

The chain employs TRBV27 and TRBJ1-2; 11 nucleotides line up with TRBD1. Germline V CDR1 and CDR2: MNHEY, SMNVEV (reference sequence). V shed 5 bases, J shed 3 bases, and the junction held 8 bases outside the gene matches. This CDR3 is 16 amino acids long. CDR3 nucleotides: TGTGCCAGCAGTCGAAGCCGGGACAGGGGGGACTATGGCTACACCTTC. It translates to CASSRSRDRGDYGYTF.

The chain recombines TRBV6-2 or TRBV6-3 with TRBJ2-3, with D perhaps TRBD1 (5 bases). Germline V gene data show CDR1 as MNHEY and CDR2 as SVGEGT. The CDR3 is 14 residues long. V lost 2 bases and J lost 0, with 6 bases in between. CDR3 DNA sequence: TGTGCCAGCAGTTACCAGGGTAGCACAGATACGCAGTATTTT. Its protein product is CASSYQGSTDTQYF.

The rearrangement links TRBV5-8 to TRBJ2-7; D may be TRBD2 (5 bases). Trimming took off 1 base at V and 3 bases at J, with 14 bases between the two ends. The CDR3 loop spans 15 amino acids. Germline lookup yields CDR1 SGHTS and CDR2 YDEGEE. For the CDR3, the DNA is TGTGCCAGCAGCTTGTGTCTTCGGGGTCTCTACGAGCAGTACTTC. This sequence encodes CASSLCLRGLYEQYF. Combining the CDR3 with reference TRBV5-8 and TRBJ2-7 gives the whole variable domain EAGVTQSPTHLIKTRGQQATLRCSPISGHTSVYWYQQALGLGLQFLLWYDEGEERNRGNFPPRFSGRQFPNYSSELNVNALELEDSALYLCASSLCLRGLYEQYFGPGTRLTVT.

This chain uses TRBV15 with TRBJ1-2, with unresolved D. The CDR3 is made up of 11 amino acids. V was shortened by 2 bases and J by 13 bases, with 11 bases between the two germline ends. Germline CDR1 is LNHNV and CDR2 is YYDKDF (reference sequence). The CDR3 bases are TGTGCCACCAGCAGAAATGAGGAGCTCACCTTC. Protein product: CATSRNEELTF. Supplemented by reference TRBV15 and TRBJ1-2, the full variable domain reads DAMVIQNPRYQVTQFGKPVTLSCSQTLNHNVMYWYQQKSSQAPKLLFHYYDKDFNNEADTPDNFQSRRPNTSFCFLDIRSPGLGDTAMYLCATSRNEELTFGSGTRLTVV.

V is TRBV6-6 and J is TRBJ2-7, with D possibly being TRBD2 (6 bases). The CDR3 loop spans 15 amino acids. CDR1 is MNHNY and CDR2 is SVGAGI in the germline V gene (reference sequence). V dropped 7 bases and J dropped 5 bases, with 21 bases sitting between them. The CDR3 nucleotides are TGTGCCAGCATTGGGAGGTCAGGCCCTCTGGACGAGCAGTACTTC. This encodes CASIGRSGPLDEQYF.

The CDR3 spells CASSSRATSTDTQYF. DNA for the CDR3: TGCGCCAGCAGCTCCAGGGCGACTAGCACAGATACGCAGTATTTT. The J gene is TRBJ2-3, the V gene TRBV5-1, with D perhaps matching TRBD1 (5 bases). This CDR3 is 15 amino acids long. Trimming cost V 3 bases and J 0 bases, with 11 bases left between them. CDR1 and CDR2 from the germline V gene are SGHRS and YFSETQ.

The rearrangement uses TRBV4-1 and TRBJ1-2; 7 nucleotides agree with TRBD1. J gave up 5 bases and V 3 bases, and 15 bases lay outside the gene matches. Per the germline V gene, CDR1 is MGHRA and CDR2 is YSYEKL. The CDR3 spans 17 residues. CDR3 region: CASSQDSTSQGKYGYTF. The CDR3 nucleotides read TGCGCCAGCAGCCAGGACTCCACCTCACAGGGGAAGTATGGCTACACCTTC.

This clone came up a few times. V is TRBV6-5 and J is TRBJ1-2; tentatively, D is TRBD1 (6 bases). Germline V gene data show CDR1 as MNHEY and CDR2 as SVGAGI. This CDR3 contains 14 residues. V gave up 2 bases and J gave up 4 bases, with 11 bases separating them. CDR3 sequence: CASSYVGGTYGYTF. CDR3 nucleotide sequence: TGTGCCAGCAGTTACGTGGGGGGCACCTATGGCTACACCTTC.

Note on this clone: The sample has other DNA sequences that encode this CDR3 too. The genes are TRBV7-2 and TRBJ2-5; D is unclear. Germline lookup yields CDR1 SGHTA and CDR2 FQGNSA. V lost 2 bases and J 2 bases, leaving 6 bases between the germline ends. CDR3 size: 13 residues. CDR3 in amino acids: CASSLRRQETQYF. For the CDR3, the DNA is TGTGCCAGCAGCTTACGGCGACAAGAGACCCAGTACTTC.

The chain has TRBV30 and TRBJ2-6; no reliable D call. The germline gives CDR1 GTSNPN, CDR2 SVGIG (reference sequence). The CDR3 loop spans 15 amino acids. The germline V and J ends were trimmed by 3 bases and 0 bases, with 9 bases remaining between them. DNA for the CDR3: TGTGCCTGGAGACTTCCGGGCTCTGGGGCCAACGTCCTGACTTTC. Translated, it gives CAWRLPGSGANVLTF.

This chain connects TRBV2 to TRBJ1-5; possibly TRBD1 for D (5 bases). Germline V lookup: CDR1 SNHLY, CDR2 FYNNEI. The CDR3 length is 13 residues. Trimming removed 6 bases at V and 2 bases at J, with 8 bases between. The CDR3 region has the DNA TGTGCCAGCAGGACGACAGGCAATCAGCCCCAGCATTTT. Its translation is CASRTTGNQPQHF. Full variable domain (missing parts from reference TRBV2 and TRBJ1-5): EPEVTQTPSHQVTQMGQEVILRCVPISNHLYFYWYRQILGQKVEFLVSFYNNEISEKSEIFDDQFSVERPDGSNFTLKIRSTKLEDSAMYFCASRTTGNQPQHFGDGTRLSIL.

Note on this clone: An end of the junction differs from the germline gene, which may be a read error. This chain joins TRBV7-7 and TRBJ2-3, with a tentative D call TRBD1 (6 bases). Looked up from germline, CDR1 is SSHAT and CDR2 is FNYEAQ (reference sequence). The CDR3 is made up of 16 amino acids. The CDR3 nucleotides read TGTGCTAGCAGCTTCGACTTGACAGGAGGAACAGATACGCAGTATTTT. Translated: CASSFDLTGGTDTQYF.

The chain couples TRBV6-5 to TRBJ1-5; D remains ambiguous. Germline V gene sequence: CDR1 MNHEY, CDR2 SVGAGI. Between the trimmed V and J ends, which lost 0 bases and 6 bases, there was a span of 12 bases. The length of the CDR3 is 15 residues. CDR3 region: CASSYSDGKGQPQHF. CDR3 nucleotide sequence: TGTGCCAGCAGTTACTCTGATGGGAAGGGTCAGCCCCAGCATTTT.

This clone was seen just once. The CDR3 loop is CASSPPSSRANSPLHF. The CDR3 DNA sequence: TGTGCCAGCTCACCACCGAGCTCCAGGGCTAATTCACCCCTCCACTTT. The chain is built from TRBV18 and TRBJ1-6; perhaps TRBD1 as D (5 bases). The CDR3 covers 16 residues. The V gene's germline CDR1 is KGHSH and CDR2 LQKENI. The V gene lost 0 bases and the J gene lost 6 bases, with 12 bases spanning the gap.

The CDR3 DNA follows: TGTGCCAGCAGCTTGGATAGGGGGGAGCTGTTTTTT. Protein product: CASSLDRGELFF. The V gene is TRBV5-8, the J gene TRBJ2-2; unclear D gene. V dropped 0 bases and J dropped 8 bases, with 5 bases sitting between them. Germline loops: CDR1 SGHTS, CDR2 YDEGEE. This CDR3 is 12 amino acids long. Combining the CDR3 with reference TRBV5-8 and TRBJ2-2 gives the whole variable domain EAGVTQSPTHLIKTRGQQATLRCSPISGHTSVYWYQQALGLGLQFLLWYDEGEERNRGNFPPRFSGRQFPNYSSELNVNALELEDSALYLCASSLDRGELFFGEGSRLTVL.

The V call is TRBV10-2, the J call TRBJ2-1, with a weak D call TRBD1 (5 bases). The CDR3 runs 14 residues. V gave up 6 bases and J gave up 3 bases, with 12 bases separating them. CDR1 is WSHSY, CDR2 SAAADI, per germline. The CDR3 DNA reads TGCGCCAGCAGCACACTCCAGGGCTACAATGAGCAGTTCTTC. Residues: CASSTLQGYNEQFF.

This chain uses TRBV2 with TRBJ1-3; D perhaps matches TRBD1 (6 bases). Trimming left V 6 bases short and J 1 base short, with 13 bases between. The CDR3 has 15 amino acids. CDR1 is SNHLY, CDR2 FYNNEI, per germline. The CDR3 here is CASSDQGHSGNTIYF. Here the CDR3 DNA reads TGTGCCAGCAGCGACCAGGGACATTCTGGAAACACCATATATTTT.

This clone was recorded only once. The chain links TRBV5-4 to TRBJ2-5, with 13 bases that match TRBD2. V gave up 0 bases and J gave up 8 bases; unmatched junction bases: 7. The CDR3 length is 16 residues. Per the germline V gene, CDR1 is SGHNT and CDR2 is YYREEE (reference sequence). CDR3 sequence: CASSLGGTSGERTQYF. CDR3 coding DNA: TGTGCCAGCAGCTTGGGGGGGACTAGCGGGGAACGAACCCAGTACTTC. The variable domain in full, with the rest retrieved from reference TRBV5-4 and TRBJ2-5, is ETGVTQSPTHLIKTRGQQVTLRCSSQSGHNTVSWYQQALGQGPQFIFQYYREEENGRGNFPPRFSGLQFPNYSSELNVNALELDDSALYLCASSLGGTSGERTQYFGPGTRLLVL.

The count of this clone is one. The chain joins TRBV30 to TRBJ1-2; 8 positions match TRBD1. The CDR3 loop spans 11 amino acids. Germline values: CDR1 GTSNPN, CDR2 SVGIG (reference sequence). With V trimmed by 5 bases and J by 7 bases, 3 bases remained unmatched. The CDR3 loop reads CAWGTGSGYTF. The CDR3 nucleotides are TGTGCCTGGGGGACAGGAAGTGGCTACACCTTC.

The rearrangement joins TRBV27 to TRBJ1-5, with D unclear. The V gene's germline CDR1 is MNHEY and CDR2 SMNVEV (reference sequence). There are 14 residues in the CDR3. Trimming took off 0 bases at V and 3 bases at J, with 6 bases between the two ends. The CDR3 loop is CASSLSGINQPQHF. CDR3 nucleotides: TGTGCCAGCAGTTTATCAGGGATCAATCAGCCCCAGCATTTT.

This chain links TRBV5-6 with TRBJ2-3, with D maybe TRBD1 (5 bases). The length of the CDR3 is 13 residues. V was shortened by 4 bases and J by 5 bases, with 11 bases between the two germline ends. From germline, CDR1 is SGHDT and CDR2 YYEEEE. This CDR3 is CASSSFQGDTQYF. Here the CDR3 DNA reads TGTGCCAGCAGCAGCTTCCAGGGAGATACGCAGTATTTT.

The chain has TRBV5-1 and TRBJ2-7; D not resolved. The germline V gene encodes CDR1 SGHRS and CDR2 YFSETQ. The germline V and J ends were trimmed by 0 bases and 2 bases, with 6 bases remaining between them. The CDR3 totals 13 residues. The CDR3 sequence: CASSLDFTYEQYF. The CDR3 DNA is TGCGCCAGCAGCTTGGACTTTACCTACGAGCAGTACTTC. Drawing the rest from reference TRBV5-1 and TRBJ2-7, the complete variable domain is KAGVTQTPRYLIKTRGQQVTLSCSPISGHRSVSWYQQTPGQGLQFLFEYFSETQRNKGNFPGRFSGRQFSNSRSEMNVSTLELGDSALYLCASSLDFTYEQYFGPGTRLTVT.

V gene TRBV21-1 combines with J gene TRBJ1-1; no DNA check was done on the table's D call, TRBD1. TRBV21-1 is assigned pseudogene status. The CDR3 runs 15 residues. The DNA of the CDR3 is TGTGCCAGCAGCTCCCCGGAAGGACAAAAACTTGAAGCTTTCTTT. It encodes CASSSPEGQKLEAFF.

The chain couples TRBV5-1 to TRBJ2-3; 7 bases are a match to TRBD2. Trimming took 3 bases from V and 3 from J; bases not matched to a gene: 10. The germline CDR1 and CDR2 sequences are SGHRS and YFSETQ. This CDR3 has 16 residues. The CDR3 nucleotides are TGCGCCAGCAGCTCGGTGGGCGGGGGAGGTACAGATACGCAGTATTTT. Translated, it gives CASSSVGGGGTDTQYF. Full variable domain (outside the CDR3, taken from reference TRBV5-1 and TRBJ2-3): KAGVTQTPRYLIKTRGQQVTLSCSPISGHRSVSWYQQTPGQGLQFLFEYFSETQRNKGNFPGRFSGRQFSNSRSEMNVSTLELGDSALYLCASSSVGGGGTDTQYFGPGTRLTVL.

The chain couples TRBV30 to TRBJ1-1; tentatively, D is TRBD1 (5 bases). The CDR3 contains 14 residues. Trimming left V 0 bases short and J 4 bases short, with 12 bases between. Germline V CDR1 and CDR2: GTSNPN, SVGIG (reference sequence). The CDR3 region is CAWSVEAGSTEAFF. As DNA, the CDR3 is TGTGCCTGGAGTGTAGAGGCAGGGAGCACTGAAGCTTTCTTT.

The genes are TRBV7-9 and TRBJ1-2; TRBD1 aligns across 9 bases. The V and J ends lost 4 bases and 8 bases, in that order; junction bases with no gene match: 8. Germline CDR1 SEHNR, CDR2 FQNEAQ (reference sequence). There are 14 residues in the CDR3. CDR3 bases: TGTGCCAGCAGCTACTCACAGGGGGCGAGGGGCTACACCTTC. Its protein is CASSYSQGARGYTF.

The chain joins TRBV10-1 to TRBJ2-7; TRBD1 or TRBD2 may be the D gene (6 bases each). Deletions cut 7 bases from V and 6 bases from J, with 28 bases between. Looked up from germline, CDR1 is WNHNN and CDR2 is SYGVQD (reference sequence). The CDR3 has 17 residues. CDR3 region: CASTLRGGRFSPCEQYF. The CDR3 DNA sequence: TGCGCCAGCACACTTCGAGGGGGGCGCTTTTCCCCCTGCGAGCAGTACTTC.

V is TRBV2 and J is TRBJ1-2, with 7 bases matching TRBD1. The junction had 9 bases not matched to a gene; V was cut back by 7 bases and J by 4 bases. The CDR3 sequence is 14 residues long. CDR1 and CDR2 from the germline V gene are SNHLY and FYNNEI. This CDR3 reads CASIKRDSGYGYTF. The CDR3 DNA reads as TGTGCCAGCATCAAAAGGGACAGCGGCTATGGCTACACCTTC.